This T cell receptor (beta chain) appears in the sequencing data of a study of T-cell memory formation after mild COVID-19 (dated by TCRdb to 2020 to 2023). Broadly, across the study: Most TCR sequence clusters were specific to one of the two donors. Longitudinal TCRalpha and TCRbeta repertoire sequencing tracked T-cell clones expanding and contracting after mild COVID-19 in a couple of donors. The cohort comprised two young, previously healthy adult volunteers, one female and one male. Overall study results and their limits: Contracting CD4+ clones turned up mainly in the CM and EM memory subsets, whereas EMRA was where CD8+ clones were enriched. The study included only a couple of mild cases, and larger cohorts that include severe cases with pre-infection samples were judged to be necessary. Some responding clones were found in pre-infection memory, which suggests that pre-existing cross-reactive memory T cells took part in the SARS-CoV-2 response. From day 15 to 85, contracting clones showed balanced CD4/CD8 phenotypes, whereas a second wave of clones that expanded from day 15 to 37 leaned towards CD4+. Whether the second-wave clones peaking on day 37 were SARS-CoV-2 specific was not confirmed.

The germline V and J ends show losses of 0 bases and 7 bases respectively, and no gene match explains 10 bases of the junction. Spanning cysteine to phenylalanine, the CDR3 consists of 16 amino acids. The read is trimmed to its CDR3 DNA, 48 bases read in frame from base 1. CDR1 DFQATT and CDR2 SNEGSKA were looked up in the germline V gene (reference sequence). Ficoll-Paque density gradient centrifugation was the method used to isolate PBMCs. Sequencing was carried out with an Illumina NovaSeq 6000. TCRalpha and TCRbeta cDNA libraries were built by 5'RACE with constant-segment primers, adding sample barcodes and unique molecular identifiers. RNA was extracted from every sample with Trizol reagent. Libraries were amplified in two PCR steps, with a second sample barcode and Illumina TruSeq adapters added in the second step. Libraries were sequenced on an Illumina NovaSeq with 2 x 150 bp paired-end reads. The published analysis was carried out like this. Reads were demultiplexed and collapsed into UMI-guided consensus sequences with migec v1.2.7. Using mixcr v2.1.11, UMI consensuses were aligned to TRA and TRB V and J templates and then assembled into clonotypes. A clonotype was counted as expanded or contracted only if both edgeR and NoisET called the change significant, with noise models trained on biological replicates. For edgeR calls, a false discovery rate-adjusted p below 0.01 and a log2 fold-change threshold of 1 were applied. PCA with hierarchical clustering of max-normalized trajectories of the 1000 most abundant clonotypes was used as exploratory dynamics analysis. Separately sequenced CD4+ and CD8+ repertoires were used to assign the CD4 or CD8 phenotype of responding clones. TCRdb ran its own pipeline on the public reads, namely fastp trimming at Q25 and MiXCR clone calling, and kept in-frame beta chains. Merged by CDR3 protein, the rows form single entries marked with the most common genes and DNA. The V and J calls were not made by the authors but by TCRdb's processing. A total of about 430,000 distinct CDR3 sequences appear in this sample, approximately 24% of them only once. Around 8.8% of the sample is held by the ten biggest clonotypes.

This clonotype was observed a few times. Its antigen target is currently unknown. Base-call qualities are not available, and no considerably larger clone is one nucleotide away. The specimen sequenced was PBMCs or a T cell subset sorted from them (not recorded which). Recombination connected TRBV20-1 to TRBJ2-4, and 9 junctional nucleotides match TRBD1. This clonotype was sampled from an adult woman who had mild COVID-19 (a few samples of this study predate the infection). The sample titles of this study are shuffled in the database, so cell type and time point are left out; the donor was told from shared clones. This receptor has the CDR3 CSARDPGTGQLNIQYF. The bases read TGCAGTGCTAGAGATCCCGGGACAGGGCAACTGAACATTCAGTACTTC.